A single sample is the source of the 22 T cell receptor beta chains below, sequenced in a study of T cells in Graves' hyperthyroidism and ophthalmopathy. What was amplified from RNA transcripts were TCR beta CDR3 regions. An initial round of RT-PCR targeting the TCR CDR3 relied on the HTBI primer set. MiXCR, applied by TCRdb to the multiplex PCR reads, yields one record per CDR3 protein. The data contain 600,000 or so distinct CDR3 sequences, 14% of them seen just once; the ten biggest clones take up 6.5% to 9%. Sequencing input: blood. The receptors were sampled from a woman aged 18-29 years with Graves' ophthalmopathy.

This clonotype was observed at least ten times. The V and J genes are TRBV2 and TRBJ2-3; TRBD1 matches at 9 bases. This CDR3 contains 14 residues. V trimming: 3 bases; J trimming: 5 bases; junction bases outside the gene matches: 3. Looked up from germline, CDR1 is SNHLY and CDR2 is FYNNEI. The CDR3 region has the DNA TGTGCCAGCAGTGACCGACAGGGGGTAGATACGCAGTATTTT. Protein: CASSDRQGVDTQYF.

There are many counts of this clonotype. CDR3 nucleotide sequence: TGTGCCATCAGTGAGGACAGATCCACAGATACGCAGTATTTT. It encodes CAISEDRSTDTQYF. The chain employs TRBV10-3 and TRBJ2-3; possibly TRBD1 for D (5 bases). Trimming took 2 bases from V and 2 from J, leaving 8 bases between them. CDR1 and CDR2 from the germline V gene are ENHRY and SYGVKD. The CDR3 extends over 14 amino acids.

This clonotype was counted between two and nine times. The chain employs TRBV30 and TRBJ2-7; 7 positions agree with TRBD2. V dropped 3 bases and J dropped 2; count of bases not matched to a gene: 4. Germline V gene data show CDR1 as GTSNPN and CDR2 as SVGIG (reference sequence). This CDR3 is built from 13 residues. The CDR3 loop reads CAWRFSGTYEQYF. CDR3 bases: TGTGCCTGGAGGTTCAGCGGGACCTACGAGCAGTACTTC.

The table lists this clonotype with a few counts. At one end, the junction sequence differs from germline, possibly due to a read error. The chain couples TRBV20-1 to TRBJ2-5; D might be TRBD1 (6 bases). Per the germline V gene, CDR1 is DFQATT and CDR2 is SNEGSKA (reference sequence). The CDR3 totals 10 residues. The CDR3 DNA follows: TGCGGTGCTAGCAAGGGGGCCCAGTACTTC. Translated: CGASKGAQYF.

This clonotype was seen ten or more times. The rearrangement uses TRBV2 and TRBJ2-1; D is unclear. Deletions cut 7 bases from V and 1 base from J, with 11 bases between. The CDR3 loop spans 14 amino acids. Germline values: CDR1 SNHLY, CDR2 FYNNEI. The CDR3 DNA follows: TGTGCCAGCATGGCGGTAGAATCCTACAATGAGCAGTTCTTC. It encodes CASMAVESYNEQFF.

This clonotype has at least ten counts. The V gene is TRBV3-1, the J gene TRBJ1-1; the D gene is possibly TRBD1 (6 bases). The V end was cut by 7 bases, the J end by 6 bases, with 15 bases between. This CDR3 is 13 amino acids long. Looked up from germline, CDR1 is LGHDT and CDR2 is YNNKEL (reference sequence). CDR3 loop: CASTSSGDPEAFF. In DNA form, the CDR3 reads TGTGCCAGCACCTCATCAGGGGATCCTGAAGCTTTCTTT.

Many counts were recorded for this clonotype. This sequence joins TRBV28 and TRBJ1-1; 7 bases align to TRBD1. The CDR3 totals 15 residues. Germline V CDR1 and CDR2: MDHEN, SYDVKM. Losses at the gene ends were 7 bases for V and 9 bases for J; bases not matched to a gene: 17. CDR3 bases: TGTGCCAGCACCTCGACTCAGGGGACAGAAGGTCAAGCTTTCTTT. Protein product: CASTSTQGTEGQAFF.

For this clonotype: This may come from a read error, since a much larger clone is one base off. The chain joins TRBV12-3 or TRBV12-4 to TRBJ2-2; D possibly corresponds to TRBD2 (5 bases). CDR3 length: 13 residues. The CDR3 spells CASVKDPTGEPFF. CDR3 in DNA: TGTGCCAGCGTGAAAGATCCGACCGGGGAGCCGTTTTTT.

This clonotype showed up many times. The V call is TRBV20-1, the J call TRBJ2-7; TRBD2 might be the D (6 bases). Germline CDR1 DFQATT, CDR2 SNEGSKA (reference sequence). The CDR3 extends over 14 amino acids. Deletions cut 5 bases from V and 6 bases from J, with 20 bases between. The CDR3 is CSAPIPGATVEQYF. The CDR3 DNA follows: TGCAGTGCTCCAATCCCGGGAGCGACGGTCGAGCAGTACTTC.

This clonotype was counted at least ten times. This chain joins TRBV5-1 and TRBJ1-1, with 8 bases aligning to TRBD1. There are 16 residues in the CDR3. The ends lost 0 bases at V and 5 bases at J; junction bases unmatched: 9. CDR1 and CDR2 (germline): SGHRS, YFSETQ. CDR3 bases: TGCGCCAGCAGCTTGGACCTCAGGGGGCGCGGGACTGAAGCTTTCTTT. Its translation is CASSLDLRGRGTEAFF.

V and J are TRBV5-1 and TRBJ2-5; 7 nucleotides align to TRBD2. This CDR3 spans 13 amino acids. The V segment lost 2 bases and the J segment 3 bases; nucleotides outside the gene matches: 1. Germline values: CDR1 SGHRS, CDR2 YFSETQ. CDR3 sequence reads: CASSFGLEETQYF. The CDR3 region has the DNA TGCGCCAGCAGCTTCGGACTAGAAGAGACCCAGTACTTC.

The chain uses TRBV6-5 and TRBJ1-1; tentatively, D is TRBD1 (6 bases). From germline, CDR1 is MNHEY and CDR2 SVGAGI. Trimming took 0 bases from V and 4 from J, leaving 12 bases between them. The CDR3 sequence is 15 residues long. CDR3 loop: CASSYSTSRGTEAFF. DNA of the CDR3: TGTGCCAGCAGTTACTCTACCTCCAGGGGCACTGAAGCTTTCTTT.

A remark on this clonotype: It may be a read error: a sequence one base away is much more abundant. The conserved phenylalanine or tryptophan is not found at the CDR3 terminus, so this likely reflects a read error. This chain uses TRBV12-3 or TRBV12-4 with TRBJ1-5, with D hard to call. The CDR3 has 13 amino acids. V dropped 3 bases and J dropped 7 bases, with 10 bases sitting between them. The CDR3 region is CASSFGRRQPQHS. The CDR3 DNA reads TGTGCCAGCAGTTTTGGCCGCCGGCAGCCCCAGCATTCT.

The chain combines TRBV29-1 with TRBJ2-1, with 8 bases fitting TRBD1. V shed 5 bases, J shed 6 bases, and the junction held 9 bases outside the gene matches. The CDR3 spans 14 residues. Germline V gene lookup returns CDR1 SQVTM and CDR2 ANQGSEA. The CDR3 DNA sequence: TGCAGCGTTCCAGACAGGGGCACTTTCAATGAGCAGTTCTTC. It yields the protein CSVPDRGTFNEQFF.

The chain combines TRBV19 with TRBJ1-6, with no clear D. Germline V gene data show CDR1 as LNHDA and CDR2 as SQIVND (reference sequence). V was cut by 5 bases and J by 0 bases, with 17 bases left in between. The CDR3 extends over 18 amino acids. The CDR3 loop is CASSLIGIQSSYNSPLHF. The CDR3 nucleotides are TGTGCCAGTAGTTTAATAGGGATCCAGAGCTCCTATAATTCACCCCTCCACTTT. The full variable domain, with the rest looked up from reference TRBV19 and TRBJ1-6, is DGGITQSPKYLFRKEGQNVTLSCEQNLNHDAMYWYRQDPGQGLRLIYYSQIVNDFQKGDIAEGYSVSREKKESFPLTVTSAQKNPTAFYLCASSLIGIQSSYNSPLHFGNGTRLTVT.

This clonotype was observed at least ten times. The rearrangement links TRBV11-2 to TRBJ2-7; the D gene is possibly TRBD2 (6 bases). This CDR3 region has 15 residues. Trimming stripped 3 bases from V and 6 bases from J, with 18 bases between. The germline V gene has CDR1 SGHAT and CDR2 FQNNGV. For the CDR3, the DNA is TGTGCCAGCAGCTTCCAGGAGGGGTCGTTTTCCGAGCAGTACTTC. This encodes CASSFQEGSFSEQYF.

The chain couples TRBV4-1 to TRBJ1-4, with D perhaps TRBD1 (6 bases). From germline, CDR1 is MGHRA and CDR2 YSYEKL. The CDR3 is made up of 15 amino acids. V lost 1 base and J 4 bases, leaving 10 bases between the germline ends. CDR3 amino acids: CASSQGGGLNEKLFF. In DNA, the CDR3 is TGCGCCAGCAGCCAAGGAGGGGGGCTTAATGAAAAACTGTTTTTT.

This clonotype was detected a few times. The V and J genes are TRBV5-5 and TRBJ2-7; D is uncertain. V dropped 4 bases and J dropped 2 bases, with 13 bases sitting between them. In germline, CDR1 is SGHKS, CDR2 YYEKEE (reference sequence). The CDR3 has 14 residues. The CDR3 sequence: CASSTWTEPYEQYF. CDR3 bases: TGTGCCAGCAGCACCTGGACCGAACCCTACGAGCAGTACTTC.

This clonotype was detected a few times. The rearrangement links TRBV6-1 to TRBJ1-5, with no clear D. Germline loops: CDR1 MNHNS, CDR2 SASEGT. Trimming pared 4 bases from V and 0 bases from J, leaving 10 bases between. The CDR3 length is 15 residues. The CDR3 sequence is CASSVRINSNQPQHF. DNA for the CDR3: TGTGCCAGCAGTGTTAGGATTAATAGCAATCAGCCCCAGCATTTT.

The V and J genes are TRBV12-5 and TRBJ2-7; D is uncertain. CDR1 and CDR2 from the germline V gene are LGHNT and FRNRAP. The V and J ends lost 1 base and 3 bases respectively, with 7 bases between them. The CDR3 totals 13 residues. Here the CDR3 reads CASGLAYSYEQYF. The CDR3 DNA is TGTGCTAGTGGTTTGGCGTATAGCTACGAGCAGTACTTC.

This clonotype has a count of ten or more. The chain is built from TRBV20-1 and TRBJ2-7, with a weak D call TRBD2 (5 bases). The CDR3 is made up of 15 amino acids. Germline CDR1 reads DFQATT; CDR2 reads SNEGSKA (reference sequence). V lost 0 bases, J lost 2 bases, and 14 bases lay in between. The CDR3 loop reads CSARDRLDWAYEQYF. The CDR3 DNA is TGCAGTGCTAGAGATCGACTGGACTGGGCCTACGAGCAGTACTTC.

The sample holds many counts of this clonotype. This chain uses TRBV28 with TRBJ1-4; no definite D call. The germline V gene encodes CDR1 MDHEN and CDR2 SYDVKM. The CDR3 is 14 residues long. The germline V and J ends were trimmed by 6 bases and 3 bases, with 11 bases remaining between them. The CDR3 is CASSRGPANEKLFF. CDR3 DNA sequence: TGTGCCAGCAGCCGAGGGCCGGCTAATGAAAAACTGTTTTTT.